The text below deals with one TCR beta chain. The antigen is unknown. This record belongs to a study of OX40 agonist ivuxolimab in advanced cancers. In the study overall: In this trial design, patients received ivuxolimab intravenously at 0.01 to 10 mg/kg every 2 weeks. The study reported partial responses in three patients: one hepatocellular carcinoma, two cutaneous melanoma.

Sequencing was performed with immunoSEQ multiplex PCR; in TCRdb, only in-frame clones are kept and a portion is missing. The sample holds about 81,000 clones, about 92% seen once. The J segment lost 0 bases and the V segment lost 0 bases, leaving 15 bases of the junction unmatched. This CDR3 is built from 20 residues. CDR1 SGDLS and CDR2 YYNGEE come from the germline V gene. Study conclusions and caveats: The study found that CD8+ T cells averaged more expanded clones than CD4+. Both CD4+ and CD8+ T cell populations in blood had undergone clonal expansion by week 6 at 0.1 to 3.0 mg/kg.

Sequenced material: CD4+ or CD8+ T cells sorted from blood, taken in a trial of the OX40 agonist ivuxolimab. This chain uses TRBV9 with TRBJ1-3; 7 bases match TRBD1. This TCR was recovered from an adult with an advanced solid tumor such as melanoma, head and neck, liver or kidney cancer. The CDR3 reads CASSVAWGQGGFDSGNTIYF. CDR3 in DNA: TGTGCCAGCAGCGTAGCCTGGGGGCAGGGGGGCTTCGACTCTGGAAACACCATATATTTT.